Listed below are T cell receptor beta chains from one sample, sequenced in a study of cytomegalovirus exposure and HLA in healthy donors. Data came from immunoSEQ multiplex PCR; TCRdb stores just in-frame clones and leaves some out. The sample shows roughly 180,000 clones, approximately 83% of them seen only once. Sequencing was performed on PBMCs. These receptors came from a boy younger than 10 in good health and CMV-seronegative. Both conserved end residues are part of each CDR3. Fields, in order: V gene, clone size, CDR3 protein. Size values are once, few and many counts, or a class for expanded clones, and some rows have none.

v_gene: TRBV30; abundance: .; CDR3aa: CAWSGPDWVPQETQYF
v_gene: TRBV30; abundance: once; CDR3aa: CAQGGYGYTF
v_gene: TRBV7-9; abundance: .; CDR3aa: CASSLNPLTLNTEAFF
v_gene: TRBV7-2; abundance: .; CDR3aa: CASSYRQGYGNTIYF
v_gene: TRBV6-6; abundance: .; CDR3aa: CASNNPSGKNQPQHF
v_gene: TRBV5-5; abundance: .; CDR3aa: CASRPGRGTGELFF
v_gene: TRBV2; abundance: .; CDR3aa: CASTGENYGYTF
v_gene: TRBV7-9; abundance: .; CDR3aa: CASSFGVASGPTGELFF
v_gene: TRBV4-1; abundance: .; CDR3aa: CASSHWTSGPYEQYF
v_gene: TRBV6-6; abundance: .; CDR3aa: CASGRQGTDTQYF
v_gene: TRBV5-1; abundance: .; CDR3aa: CASSWGTVLNKNNEQFF
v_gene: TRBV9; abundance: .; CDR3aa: CASSQAASNSGNTIYF
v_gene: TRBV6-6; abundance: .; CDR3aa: CASSYQENTEAFF
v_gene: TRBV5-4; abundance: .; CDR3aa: CASSFRTGRGGTDTQYF
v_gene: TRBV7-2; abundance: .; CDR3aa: CASSFFPPGGRHNEQFF
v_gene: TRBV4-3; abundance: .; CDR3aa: CASSQRTGVNQPQHF
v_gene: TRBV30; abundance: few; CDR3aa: CAWSVRPGASATGELFF
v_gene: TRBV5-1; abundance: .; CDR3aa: CASSLVLGGRNNEQFF
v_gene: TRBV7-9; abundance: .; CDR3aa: CASSLDAASSYNSPLHF
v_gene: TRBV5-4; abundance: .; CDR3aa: CASSADRGSYEQYF
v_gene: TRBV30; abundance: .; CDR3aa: CAYQYRQGPLLEAFF
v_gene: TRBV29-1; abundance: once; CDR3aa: CSVGAAYGYTF
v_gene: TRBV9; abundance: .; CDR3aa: CASSSGTSGGHADTQYF
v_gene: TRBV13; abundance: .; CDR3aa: CASSSTLAGVEQYF
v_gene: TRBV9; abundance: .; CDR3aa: CASSGTSGGLVDTQYF
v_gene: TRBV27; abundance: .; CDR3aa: CASSLSASSYNEQFF
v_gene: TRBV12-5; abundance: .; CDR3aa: CASGLRTHPYGYTF
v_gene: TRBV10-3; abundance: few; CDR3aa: CAIGQTGPTEAFF
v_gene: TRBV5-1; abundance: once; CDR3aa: CASSLTDTYGYTF
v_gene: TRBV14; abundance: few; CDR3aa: CASSQTSVYRGNTEAFF
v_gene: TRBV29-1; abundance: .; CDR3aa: CSASDPGTEAFF
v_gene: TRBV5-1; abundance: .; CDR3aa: CASSLTSGINTGELFF
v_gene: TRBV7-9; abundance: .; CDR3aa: CASSPTSGRRNF
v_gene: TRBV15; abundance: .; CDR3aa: CATSRDGGGGTADTQYF
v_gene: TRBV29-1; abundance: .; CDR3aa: CSVGETGNEQFF
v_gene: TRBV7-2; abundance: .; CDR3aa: CASSLGRAGEQYF
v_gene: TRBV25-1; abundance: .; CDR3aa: CASSPQGLSQETQYF
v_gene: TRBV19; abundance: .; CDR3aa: CASRRENTEAFF
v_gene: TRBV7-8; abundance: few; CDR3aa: CASSETSGTSYYEQYF
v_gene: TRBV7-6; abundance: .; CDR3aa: CASSMGQGNTIYF
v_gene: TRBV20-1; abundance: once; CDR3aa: CSAKRETQYF
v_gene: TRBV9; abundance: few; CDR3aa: CASSVGGMNTGELFF
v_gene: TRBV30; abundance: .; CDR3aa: CAWSVLEGPLHEQFF
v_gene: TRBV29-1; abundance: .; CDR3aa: CSARGNSNYGYTF
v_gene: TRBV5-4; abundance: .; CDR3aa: CASSLNGQGDWPQHF
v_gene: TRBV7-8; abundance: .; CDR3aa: CANSKGGQGEIAGELFF
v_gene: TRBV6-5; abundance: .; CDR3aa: CASSSADNEQFF
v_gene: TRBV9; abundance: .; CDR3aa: CASSGPGTGVNYGYTF
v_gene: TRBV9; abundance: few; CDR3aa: CASSVEDRVNSPLHF
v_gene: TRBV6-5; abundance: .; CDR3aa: CASSSTTGRDEQFF
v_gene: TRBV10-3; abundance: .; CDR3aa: CAISEAGETDTQYF
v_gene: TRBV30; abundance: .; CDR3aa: CAARGGVYGYTF
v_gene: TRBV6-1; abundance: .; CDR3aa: CASTHERVGSPLHF